This T cell receptor (beta chain) was sequenced for a study of blood T cell repertoires in COVID-19. Study background: T cells, B-cell-depleted T cells, or PBMCs supplied cDNA or gDNA.

This clone is a singleton in its sample. A much larger clone differs from this one at a single base, so this may be a read error. This same CDR3 is encoded by further DNA sequences in the sample. The CDR3 contains 14 residues. Trimming cost V 3 bases and J 5 bases; bases outside gene matches: 1. Germline CDR1 SGHRS, CDR2 YFSETQ. TCRdb keeps only in-frame clones here, not all; method: immunoSEQ multiplex PCR. Altogether about 200,000 clones are present, 82% being singletons, with the ten largest covering about 15%. The sample consisted of PBMCs or T cells enriched from blood (not recorded which). V usage is TRBV5-1 and J usage is TRBJ1-5, with 11 bases lining up with TRBD1. The sequence derives from a man in his forties who had recovered from COVID-19. The CDR3 bases are TGCGCCAGCAGCTCGGGACAGGGGGATCAGCCCCAGCATTTT. Its protein product is CASSSGQGDQPQHF. Supplemented by reference TRBV5-1 and TRBJ1-5, the full variable domain reads KAGVTQTPRYLIKTRGQQVTLSCSPISGHRSVSWYQQTPGQGLQFLFEYFSETQRNKGNFPGRFSGRQFSNSRSEMNVSTLELGDSALYLCASSSGQGDQPQHFGDGTRLSIL.